A single sample is the source of the 25 T cell receptor beta chains below, sequenced in a study of blood T cell repertoires in COVID-19. Assay: immunoSEQ multiplex PCR; the TCRdb copy retains only in-frame clones and omits some. The profile shows about 160,000 clones, 84% of them singletons. The specimen sequenced was peripheral blood. The receptors here all came from a man in his forties or fifties who had recovered from COVID-19.

J is TRBJ2-1 and V is TRBV3-1 (or the pseudogene TRBV3-2); TRBD1 might be the D (6 bases). The CDR3 covers 13 residues. CDR1 is LGHDT, CDR2 YNNKEL, per germline (reference sequence). Trimming cost V 4 bases and J 6 bases, with 10 bases left between them. The CDR3 sequence is CASSRRGSNEQFF. In DNA, the CDR3 is TGTGCCAGCAGCCGAAGGGGGTCCAATGAGCAGTTCTTC.

V and J are TRBV11-1 and TRBJ2-3; D perhaps matches TRBD2 (6 bases). CDR1 SGHAT and CDR2 FQDESV come from the germline V gene (reference sequence). This CDR3 comprises 16 residues. V lost 3 bases to trimming and J lost 1 base, with 14 bases between them. CDR3 protein: CASSFGGTSGTDTQYF. The CDR3 DNA sequence: TGTGCCAGCAGCTTCGGGGGTACGAGCGGCACAGATACGCAGTATTTT.

The chain links TRBV12-3 or TRBV12-4 to TRBJ2-1; perhaps TRBD1 as D (5 bases). With 6 bases removed from V and 14 bases from J, the gap between germline ends came to 14 bases. The CDR3 totals 11 residues. The CDR3 protein is CASRKTEAEFF. The CDR3 DNA sequence: TGTGCCAGCAGGAAGACAGAGGCAGAGTTCTTC.

The J gene is TRBJ2-1, the V gene TRBV29-1; 14 bases match TRBD2. This CDR3 has 13 residues. Germline V lookup: CDR1 SQVTM, CDR2 ANQGSEA. V lost 7 bases, J lost 10 bases, and 6 bases stayed unmatched. CDR3 bases: TGCAGCGCGGGACTAGCGGGAGCGAGGGAGCAGTTCTTC. It yields the protein CSAGLAGAREQFF.

The chain employs TRBV19 and TRBJ2-7, with D perhaps matching TRBD2 (5 bases). V lost 10 bases, J lost 0 bases, and 10 bases lay in between. CDR1 and CDR2 (germline): LNHDA, SQIVND (reference sequence). CDR3 length: 12 amino acids. As DNA, the CDR3 is TGTGCCACTTCGACTAACTCCTACGAGCAGTACTTC. It codes for CATSTNSYEQYF.

The sample holds one count of this clone. The rearrangement joins TRBV12-3 or TRBV12-4 to TRBJ2-7; D gene ambiguous. The CDR3 covers 12 residues. V was cut by 8 bases and J by 2 bases, with 10 bases left in between. The CDR3 sequence: CASGGLTYEQYF. In DNA, the CDR3 is TGTGCCAGCGGTGGCCTCACCTACGAGCAGTACTTC.

V is TRBV4-3 and J is TRBJ2-7; 9 bases map to TRBD2. Germline-derived CDR1 and CDR2 are LGHNA and YSLEER. J gave up 2 bases and V 1 base, and 12 bases lay outside the gene matches. The CDR3 has 18 amino acids. The CDR3 sequence is CASSQVGAGGYLAYEQYF. Written as DNA, the CDR3 is TGCGCCAGCAGCCAAGTGGGAGCGGGGGGCTATTTAGCCTACGAGCAGTACTTC.

The chain has TRBV18 and TRBJ2-2; D unresolved. The CDR3 is made up of 15 amino acids. V gave up 8 bases and J gave up 6 bases, with 19 bases separating them. Germline V lookup: CDR1 KGHSH, CDR2 LQKENI. CDR3 DNA sequence: TGTGCCAGCGCTGGCCTTCAGAGGCCTTCCGGGGAGCTGTTTTTT. Translation gives CASAGLQRPSGELFF.

This clone has a handful of counts. The chain is built from TRBV12-3 or TRBV12-4 and TRBJ2-2; D uncertain. CDR3 length: 11 amino acids. Trimming took 6 bases from V and 7 from J, leaving 6 bases between them. The CDR3 is CASRRGGELFF. The CDR3 coding sequence is TGTGCCAGCAGAAGAGGCGGGGAGCTGTTTTTT.

V gene TRBV13 combines with J gene TRBJ1-1; 7 bases agree with TRBD1. Germline CDR1 and CDR2: PRHDT and FYEKMQ (reference sequence). The CDR3 consists of 14 residues. V trimming: 0 bases; J trimming: 8 bases; junction bases outside the gene matches: 6. The chain's CDR3 is CASSLGLRQGEAFF. The CDR3 DNA follows: TGTGCCAGCAGCTTAGGCCTGAGACAGGGCGAAGCTTTCTTT.

The chain links TRBV5-6 to TRBJ1-2, with D tentatively TRBD1 (6 bases). V lost 4 bases and J lost 3, with 16 bases in between. Germline V gene lookup returns CDR1 SGHDT and CDR2 YYEEEE. This CDR3 is 15 amino acids long. The CDR3 reads CASSVRRTAHYGYTF. CDR3 bases: TGTGCCAGCAGCGTACGTAGGACAGCCCACTATGGCTACACCTTC. The whole variable domain, remainder taken from reference TRBV5-6 and TRBJ1-2, is DAGVTQSPTHLIKTRGQQVTLRCSPKSGHDTVSWYQQALGQGPQFIFQYYEEEERQRGNFPDRFSGHQFPNYSSELNVNALLLGDSALYLCASSVRRTAHYGYTFGSGTRLTVV.

The rearrangement uses TRBV11-2 and TRBJ2-7; TRBD2 matches 13 bases. In germline, CDR1 is SGHAT, CDR2 FQNNGV. The CDR3 is 14 residues long. V dropped 5 bases and J dropped 6; count of bases not matched to a gene: 4. The CDR3 DNA follows: TGTGCCAGCAGCGGACTAGCGGGAGTTGTCGAGCAGTACTTC. This translates into CASSGLAGVVEQYF.

This clone is a singleton in its sample. V and J are TRBV30 and TRBJ2-3; TRBD1 matches 7 bases. Germline V gene lookup returns CDR1 GTSNPN and CDR2 SVGIG (reference sequence). The CDR3 is made up of 12 amino acids. V lost 8 bases and J lost 2; bases outside the gene matches: 4. Here the CDR3 reads CARDSSTDTQYF. The DNA for the CDR3 is TGTGCCCGGGACAGCTCCACAGATACGCAGTATTTT. The complete variable domain, with remaining parts taken from reference TRBV30 and TRBJ2-3, reads SQTIHQWPATLVQPVGSPLSLECTVEGTSNPNLYWYRQAAGRGLQLLFYSVGIGQISSEVPQNLSASRPQDRQFILSSKKLLLSDSGFYLCARDSSTDTQYFGPGTRLTVL.

CDR3 in amino acids: CASSSSSFETQYF. For the CDR3, the DNA is TGTGCCAGCAGCTCGTCTAGCTTCGAGACCCAGTACTTC. The chain couples TRBV7-9 to TRBJ2-5, with D possibly TRBD2 on 5 matching bases. The ends were cut back, 4 bases at V and 5 bases at J, with 11 bases in the middle. The germline gives CDR1 SEHNR, CDR2 FQNEAQ (reference sequence). The CDR3 totals 13 residues.

V is TRBV6-4 and J is TRBJ1-1; D unclear. The CDR3 is 14 residues long. Trimming cost V 0 bases and J 6 bases, with 11 bases left between them. Germline lookup yields CDR1 MRHNA and CDR2 SNTAGT. Here the CDR3 reads CASSDSMNSAEAFF. The DNA for the CDR3 is TGTGCCAGCAGTGACTCGATGAACTCCGCTGAAGCTTTCTTT.

The V and J genes are TRBV19 and TRBJ1-1, with TRBD1 matching 11 bases. The germline CDR1 and CDR2 sequences are LNHDA and SQIVND (reference sequence). This CDR3 is 15 amino acids long. Losses at the gene ends were 6 bases for V and 3 bases for J; bases not matched to a gene: 6. The CDR3 here is CASRDRGRGDTEAFF. In DNA form, the CDR3 reads TGTGCCAGTAGGGACAGGGGGCGCGGGGACACTGAAGCTTTCTTT.

The CDR3: CASSLMTGSNTEAFF. In DNA, the CDR3 is TGTGCCAGCAGCCTCATGACAGGGTCGAACACTGAAGCTTTCTTT. V usage is TRBV7-2 and J usage is TRBJ1-1, with 7 bases that match TRBD1. CDR3 size: 15 residues. CDR1 SGHTA and CDR2 FQGNSA come from the germline V gene. Trimming took 5 bases from V and 1 from J; bases not matched to a gene: 7. The full variable domain, completed using reference TRBV7-2 and TRBJ1-1, is GAGVSQSPSNKVTEKGKDVELRCDPISGHTALYWYRQSLGQGLEFLIYFQGNSAPDKSGLPSDRFSAERTGGSVSTLTIQRTQQEDSAVYLCASSLMTGSNTEAFFGQGTRLTVV.

This chain joins TRBV4-2 and TRBJ2-5; D is uncertain. The V and J ends lost 5 bases and 5 bases respectively, with 12 bases between them. The germline CDR1 and CDR2 sequences are LGHNA and YNFKEQ. The CDR3 is made up of 13 amino acids. The DNA for the CDR3 is TGTGCCAGCAGCGAGGCAGTGGAGGAGACCCAGTACTTC. The encoded protein is CASSEAVEETQYF.

The chain recombines TRBV7-2 with TRBJ1-2, with 8 bases lining up with TRBD1. V was pared by 3 bases and J by 4 bases, with 7 bases of the junction left unmatched. The CDR3 runs to 15 residues. Germline lookup yields CDR1 SGHTA and CDR2 FQGNSA. CDR3 coding DNA: TGTGCCAGCAGCTTTTCTGCAGGGGGCAGCTATGGCTACACCTTC. It encodes CASSFSAGGSYGYTF.

This chain connects TRBV28 to TRBJ2-1; 9 bases align to TRBD2. CDR1 MDHEN and CDR2 SYDVKM come from the germline V gene. CDR3 length: 13 residues. Trimming removed 6 bases from V and 8 bases from J; junction bases left unmatched: 5. The DNA for the CDR3 is TGTGCCAGCAGCGGACTAGCGAGGGATGAGCAGTTCTTC. Amino acids: CASSGLARDEQFF.

This clone was detected once. DNA for the CDR3: TGTGCCAGCAGCTTAGGTCCAGGGCGGAATGAGCAGTTCTTC. Protein: CASSLGPGRNEQFF. The rearrangement links TRBV7-6 to TRBJ2-1; D is possibly TRBD1 (5 bases). V was trimmed by 1 base and J by 7 bases, leaving 11 bases between them. The CDR3 covers 14 residues. Germline V gives CDR1 SGHVS, CDR2 FNYEAQ.

V usage is TRBV7-8 and J usage is TRBJ2-3, with D possibly matching TRBD2 (6 bases). Germline assignment: CDR1 SGHVS and CDR2 FQNEAQ. Trimming took 1 base from V and 1 from J, leaving 9 bases between them. The CDR3 consists of 15 residues. This CDR3 reads CASSLDGGGTDTQYF. CDR3 nucleotides: TGTGCCAGCAGCTTAGACGGGGGAGGCACAGATACGCAGTATTTT.

The rearrangement joins TRBV7-9 to TRBJ2-5, with 9 positions matching TRBD1. The CDR3 covers 14 residues. Germline-derived CDR1 and CDR2 are SEHNR and FQNEAQ (reference sequence). The V segment lost 5 bases and the J segment 3 bases; nucleotides outside the gene matches: 4. The CDR3 nucleotides are TGTGCCAGCAGCATCACAGGGGGCAAAGAGACCCAGTACTTC. Residues: CASSITGGKETQYF.

The V and J genes are TRBV10-3 and TRBJ1-2, with a possible D match to TRBD1 (6 bases). Between the trimmed V and J ends, which lost 0 bases and 4 bases, there was a span of 12 bases. The CDR3 loop spans 15 amino acids. The germline gives CDR1 ENHRY, CDR2 SYGVKD. The CDR3 protein is CAISESPGGGYGYTF. The CDR3 DNA reads as TGTGCCATCAGTGAGTCGCCGGGGGGCGGCTATGGCTACACCTTC.

CDR3 bases: TGTGCCAGCAGCTTACCGGGATATTACAATGAGCAGTTCTTC. Its translation: CASSLPGYYNEQFF. This chain joins TRBV5-6 and TRBJ2-1; D is possibly TRBD2 (5 bases). V was shortened by 2 bases and J by 4 bases, with 10 bases between the two germline ends. The CDR3 runs 14 residues. Germline assignment: CDR1 SGHDT and CDR2 YYEEEE.